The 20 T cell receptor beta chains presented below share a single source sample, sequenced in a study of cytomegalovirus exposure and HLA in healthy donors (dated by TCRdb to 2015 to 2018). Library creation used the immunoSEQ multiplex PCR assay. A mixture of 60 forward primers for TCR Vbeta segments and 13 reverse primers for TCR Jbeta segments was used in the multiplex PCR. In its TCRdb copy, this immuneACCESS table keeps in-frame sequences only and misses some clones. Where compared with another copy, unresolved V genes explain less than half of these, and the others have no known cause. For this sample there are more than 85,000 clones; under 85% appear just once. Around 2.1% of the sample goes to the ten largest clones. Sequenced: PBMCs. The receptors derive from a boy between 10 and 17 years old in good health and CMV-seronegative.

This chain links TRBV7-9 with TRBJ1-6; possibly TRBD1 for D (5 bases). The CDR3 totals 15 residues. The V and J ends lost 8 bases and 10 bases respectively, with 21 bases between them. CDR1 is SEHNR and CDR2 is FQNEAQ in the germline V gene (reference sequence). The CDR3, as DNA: TGTGCCAGCGGGGGGTCGAGGGTGCCGGGGTCACCCCTCCACTTT. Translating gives CASGGSRVPGSPLHF.

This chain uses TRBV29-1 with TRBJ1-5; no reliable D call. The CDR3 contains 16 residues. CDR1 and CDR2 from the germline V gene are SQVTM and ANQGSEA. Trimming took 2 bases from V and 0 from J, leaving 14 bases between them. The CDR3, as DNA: TGCAGCGTTGAAAAAATGGAGTCCTTTAGCAATCAGCCCCAGCATTTT. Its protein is CSVEKMESFSNQPQHF.

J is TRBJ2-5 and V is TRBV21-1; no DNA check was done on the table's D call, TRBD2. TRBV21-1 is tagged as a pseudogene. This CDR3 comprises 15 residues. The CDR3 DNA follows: TGTGCCAGGATTTCCCCAGAACGGGGAAAGGAGACCCAGTACTTC. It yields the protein CARISPERGKETQYF.

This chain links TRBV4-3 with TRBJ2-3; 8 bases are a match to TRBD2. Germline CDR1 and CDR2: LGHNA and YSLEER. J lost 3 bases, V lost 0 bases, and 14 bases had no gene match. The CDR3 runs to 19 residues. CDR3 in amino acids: CASSQDEVSRGGRTDTQYF. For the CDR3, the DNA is TGCGCCAGCAGCCAAGATGAGGTCAGCCGGGGGGGCAGAACAGATACGCAGTATTTT.

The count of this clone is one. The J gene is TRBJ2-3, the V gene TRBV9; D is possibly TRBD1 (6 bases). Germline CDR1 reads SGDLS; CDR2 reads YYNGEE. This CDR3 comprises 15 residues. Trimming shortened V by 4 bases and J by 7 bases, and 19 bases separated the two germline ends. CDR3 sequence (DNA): TGTGCCAGCAGCCCCCGGGACACCGCCTTGAATACGCAGTATTTT. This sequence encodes CASSPRDTALNTQYF.

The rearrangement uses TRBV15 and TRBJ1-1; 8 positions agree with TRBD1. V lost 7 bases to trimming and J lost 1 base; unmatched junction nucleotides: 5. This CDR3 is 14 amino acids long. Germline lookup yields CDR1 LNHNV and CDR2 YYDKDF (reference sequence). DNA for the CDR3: TGTGCCACCACTTGGGACAGGAGGAACACTGAAGCTTTCTTT. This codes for CATTWDRRNTEAFF.

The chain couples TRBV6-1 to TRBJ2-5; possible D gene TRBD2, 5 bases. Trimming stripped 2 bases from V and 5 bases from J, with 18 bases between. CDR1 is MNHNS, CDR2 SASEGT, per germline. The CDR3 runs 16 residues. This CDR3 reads CASSENSASSWETQYF. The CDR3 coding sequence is TGTGCCAGCAGTGAAAATAGCGCGTCCTCCTGGGAGACCCAGTACTTC.

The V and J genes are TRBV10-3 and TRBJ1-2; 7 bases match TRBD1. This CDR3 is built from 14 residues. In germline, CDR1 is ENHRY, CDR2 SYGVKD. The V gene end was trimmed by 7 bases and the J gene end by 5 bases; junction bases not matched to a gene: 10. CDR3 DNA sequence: TGTGCCATCACCGGACAGGTTAGGGAATATGGCTACACCTTC. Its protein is CAITGQVREYGYTF.

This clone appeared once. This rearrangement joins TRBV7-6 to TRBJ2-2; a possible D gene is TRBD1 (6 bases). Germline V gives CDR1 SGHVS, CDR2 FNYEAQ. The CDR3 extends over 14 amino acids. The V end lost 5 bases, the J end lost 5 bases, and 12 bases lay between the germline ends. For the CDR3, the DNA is TGTGCCAGCAGCGGATCCAGGGGTACCGGGGAGCTGTTTTTT. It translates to CASSGSRGTGELFF. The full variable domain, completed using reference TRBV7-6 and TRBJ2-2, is GAGVSQSPRYKVTKRGQDVALRCDPISGHVSLYWYRQALGQGPEFLTYFNYEAQQDKSGLPNDRFSAERPEGSISTLTIQRTEQRDSAMYRCASSGSRGTGELFFGEGSRLTVL.

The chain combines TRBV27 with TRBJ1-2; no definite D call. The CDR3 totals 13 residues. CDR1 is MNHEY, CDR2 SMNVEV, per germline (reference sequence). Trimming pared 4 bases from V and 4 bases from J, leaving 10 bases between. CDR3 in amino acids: CASSSTSTYGYTF. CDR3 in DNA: TGTGCCAGCAGTTCGACATCCACCTATGGCTACACCTTC.

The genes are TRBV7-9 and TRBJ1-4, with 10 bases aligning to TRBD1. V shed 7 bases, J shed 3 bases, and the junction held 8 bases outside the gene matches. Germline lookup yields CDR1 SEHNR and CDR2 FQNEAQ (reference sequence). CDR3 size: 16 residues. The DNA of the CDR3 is TGTGCCAGCACCGTGGACAGGGGGTCGGCTAATGAAAAACTGTTTTTT. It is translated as CASTVDRGSANEKLFF.

This CDR3 reads CASSDAGGPGNEQFF. Written as DNA, the CDR3 is TGTGCCAGCAGTGATGCGGGGGGGCCGGGTAATGAGCAGTTCTTC. The chain couples TRBV6-1 to TRBJ2-1, with TRBD2 matching over 9 bases. Trimming took 3 bases from V and 7 from J; bases not matched to a gene: 7. Per germline, CDR1 MNHNS and CDR2 SASEGT. This CDR3 is built from 15 residues.

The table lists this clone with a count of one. CDR3 nucleotides: TGCGCCAGCAGCTACCGGGACAGGGAGCGCCCCGGGGAGCTGTTTTTT. It encodes CASSYRDRERPGELFF. V gene TRBV4-1 combines with J gene TRBJ2-2; 9 nucleotides align to TRBD1. Germline loops: CDR1 MGHRA, CDR2 YSYEKL. Trimming removed 5 bases from V and 6 bases from J; junction bases left unmatched: 10. This CDR3 has 16 residues.

CDR3 amino acids: CASSLTGRPQETQYF. CDR3 coding DNA: TGTGCCAGCAGTTTAACAGGGAGACCCCAAGAGACCCAGTACTTC. J is TRBJ2-5 and V is TRBV28; a possible D gene is TRBD1 (6 bases). The CDR3 has 15 amino acids. Germline CDR1 MDHEN, CDR2 SYDVKM. V was clipped by 2 bases and J by 1 base, with 11 bases between them.

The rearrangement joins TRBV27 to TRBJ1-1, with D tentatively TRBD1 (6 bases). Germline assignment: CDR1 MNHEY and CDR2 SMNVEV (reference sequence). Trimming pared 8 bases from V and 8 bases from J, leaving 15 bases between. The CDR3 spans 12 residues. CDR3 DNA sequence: TGTGCCAGCCGGGGGGCCGCCAGGGAAGCTTTCTTT. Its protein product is CASRGAAREAFF.

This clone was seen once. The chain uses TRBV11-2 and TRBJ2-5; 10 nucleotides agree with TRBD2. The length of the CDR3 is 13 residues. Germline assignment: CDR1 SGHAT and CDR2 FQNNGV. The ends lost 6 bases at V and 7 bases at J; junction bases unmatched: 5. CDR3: CASRLAGYGTQYF. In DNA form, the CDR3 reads TGTGCCAGCAGACTAGCGGGGTATGGGACCCAGTACTTC.

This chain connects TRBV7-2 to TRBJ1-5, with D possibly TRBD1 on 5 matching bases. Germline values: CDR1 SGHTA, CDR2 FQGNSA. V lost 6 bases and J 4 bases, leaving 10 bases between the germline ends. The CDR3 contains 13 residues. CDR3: CASRKDRNQPQHF. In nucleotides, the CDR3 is TGTGCCAGCAGGAAAGACAGAAATCAGCCCCAGCATTTT.

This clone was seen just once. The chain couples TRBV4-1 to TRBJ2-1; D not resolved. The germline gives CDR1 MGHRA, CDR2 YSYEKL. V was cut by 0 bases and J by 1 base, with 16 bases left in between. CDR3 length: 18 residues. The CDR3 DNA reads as TGCGCCAGCAGCCAAGATCCCCCCGACTTTTCTTCCTACAATGAGCAGTTCTTC. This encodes CASSQDPPDFSSYNEQFF.

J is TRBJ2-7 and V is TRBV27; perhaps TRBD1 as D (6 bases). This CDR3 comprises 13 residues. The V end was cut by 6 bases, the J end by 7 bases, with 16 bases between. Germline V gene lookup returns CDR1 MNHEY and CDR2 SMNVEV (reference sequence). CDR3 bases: TGTGCCAGCAGCTTAATTTGGACAGAGGAGCAGTACTTC. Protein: CASSLIWTEEQYF.

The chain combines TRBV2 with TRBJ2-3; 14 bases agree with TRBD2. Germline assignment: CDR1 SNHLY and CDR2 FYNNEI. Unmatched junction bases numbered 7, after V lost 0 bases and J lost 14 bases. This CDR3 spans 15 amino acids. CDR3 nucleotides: TGTGCCAGCAGTGAAGCTGGGGGACTAGCGGGAGAAGGGTATTTT. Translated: CASSEAGGLAGEGYF.